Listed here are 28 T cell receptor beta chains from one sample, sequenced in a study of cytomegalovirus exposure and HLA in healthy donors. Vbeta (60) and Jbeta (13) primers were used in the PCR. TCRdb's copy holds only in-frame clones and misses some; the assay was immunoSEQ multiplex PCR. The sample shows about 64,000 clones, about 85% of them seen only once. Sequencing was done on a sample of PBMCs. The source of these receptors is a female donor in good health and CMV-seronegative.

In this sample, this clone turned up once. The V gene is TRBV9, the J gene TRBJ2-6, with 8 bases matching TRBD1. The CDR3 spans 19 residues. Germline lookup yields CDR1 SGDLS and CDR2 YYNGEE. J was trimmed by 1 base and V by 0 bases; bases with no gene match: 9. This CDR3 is CASSVALGQGTSGANVLTF. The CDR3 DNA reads TGTGCCAGCAGCGTAGCCCTAGGACAGGGAACGTCTGGGGCCAACGTCCTGACTTTC. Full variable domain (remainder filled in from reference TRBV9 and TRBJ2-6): DSGVTQTPKHLITATGQRVTLRCSPRSGDLSVYWYQQSLDQGLQFLIQYYNGEERAKGNILERFSAQQFPDLHSELNLSSLELGDSALYFCASSVALGQGTSGANVLTFGAGSRLTVL.

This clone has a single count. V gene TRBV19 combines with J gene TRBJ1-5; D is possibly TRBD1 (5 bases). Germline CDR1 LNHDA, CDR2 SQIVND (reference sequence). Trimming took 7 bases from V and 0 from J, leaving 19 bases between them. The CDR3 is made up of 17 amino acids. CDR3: CASNSVGGVYSNQPQHF. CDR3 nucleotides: TGTGCCAGTAACTCGGTCGGGGGAGTTTATAGCAATCAGCCCCAGCATTTT.

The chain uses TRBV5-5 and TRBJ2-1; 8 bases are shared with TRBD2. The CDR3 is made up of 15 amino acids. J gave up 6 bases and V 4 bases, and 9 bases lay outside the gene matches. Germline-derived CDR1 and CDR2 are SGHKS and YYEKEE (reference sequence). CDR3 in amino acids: CASSEMSGGTNEQFF. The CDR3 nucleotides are TGTGCCAGCAGCGAAATGAGCGGGGGAACCAATGAGCAGTTCTTC. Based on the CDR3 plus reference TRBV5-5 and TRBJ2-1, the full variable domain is DAGVTQSPTHLIKTRGQQVTLRCSPISGHKSVSWYQQVLGQGPQFIFQYYEKEERGRGNFPDRFSARQFPNYSSELNVNALLLGDSALYLCASSEMSGGTNEQFFGPGTRLTVL.

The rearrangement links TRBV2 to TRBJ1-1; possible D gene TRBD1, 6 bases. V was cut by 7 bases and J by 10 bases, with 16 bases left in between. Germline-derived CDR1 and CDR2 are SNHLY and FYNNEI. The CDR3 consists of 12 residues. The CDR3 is CASIPGVWGAFF. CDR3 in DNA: TGTGCCAGCATCCCAGGGGTTTGGGGAGCTTTCTTT.

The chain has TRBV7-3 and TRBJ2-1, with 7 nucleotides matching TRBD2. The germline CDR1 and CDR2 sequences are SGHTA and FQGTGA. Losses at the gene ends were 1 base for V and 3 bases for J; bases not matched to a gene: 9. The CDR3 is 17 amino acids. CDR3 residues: CASSLSSARESYNEQFF. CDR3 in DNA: TGTGCCAGCAGCTTAAGTAGTGCGCGGGAGAGCTACAATGAGCAGTTCTTC. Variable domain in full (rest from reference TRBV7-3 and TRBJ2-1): GAGVSQTPSNKVTEKGKYVELRCDPISGHTALYWYRQSLGQGPEFLIYFQGTGAADDSGLPNDRFFAVRPEGSVSTLKIQRTERGDSAVYLCASSLSSARESYNEQFFGPGTRLTVL.

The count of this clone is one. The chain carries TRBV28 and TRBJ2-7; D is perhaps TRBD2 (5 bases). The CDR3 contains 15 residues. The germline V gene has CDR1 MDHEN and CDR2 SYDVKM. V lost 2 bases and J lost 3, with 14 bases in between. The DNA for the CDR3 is TGTGCCAGCAGTTTACCCGGAGGCGGGTTCTACGAGCAGTACTTC. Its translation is CASSLPGGGFYEQYF.

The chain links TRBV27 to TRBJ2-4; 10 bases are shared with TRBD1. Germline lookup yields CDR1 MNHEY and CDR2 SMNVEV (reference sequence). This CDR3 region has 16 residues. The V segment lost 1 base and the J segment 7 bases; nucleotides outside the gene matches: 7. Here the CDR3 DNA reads TGTGCCAGCAGTTTATTTTGGGGGGACAGGGGTAACATTCAGTACTTC. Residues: CASSLFWGDRGNIQYF.

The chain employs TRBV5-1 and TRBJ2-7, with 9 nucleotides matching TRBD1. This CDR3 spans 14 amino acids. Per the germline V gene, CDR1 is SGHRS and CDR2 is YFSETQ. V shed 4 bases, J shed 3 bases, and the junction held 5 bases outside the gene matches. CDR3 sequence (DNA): TGCGCCAGCAGCGGCGGGACAGGGATCTACGAGCAGTACTTC. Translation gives CASSGGTGIYEQYF.

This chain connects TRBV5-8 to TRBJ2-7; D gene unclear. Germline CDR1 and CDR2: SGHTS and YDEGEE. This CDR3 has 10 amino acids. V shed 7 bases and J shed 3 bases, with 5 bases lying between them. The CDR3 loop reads CASSNYEQYF. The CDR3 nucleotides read TGTGCCAGCTCCAACTACGAGCAGTACTTC.

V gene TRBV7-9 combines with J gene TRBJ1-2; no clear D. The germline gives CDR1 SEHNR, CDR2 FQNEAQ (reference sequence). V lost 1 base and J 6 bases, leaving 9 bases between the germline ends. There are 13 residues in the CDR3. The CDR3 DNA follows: TGTGCCAGCAGCTTAGGAATACACCATGGCTACACCTTC. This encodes CASSLGIHHGYTF.

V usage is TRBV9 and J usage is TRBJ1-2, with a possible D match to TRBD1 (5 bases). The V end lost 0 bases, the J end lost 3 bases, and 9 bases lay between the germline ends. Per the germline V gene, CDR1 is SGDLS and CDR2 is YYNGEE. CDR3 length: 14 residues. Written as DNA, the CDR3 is TGTGCCAGCAGCGTAGCCGGGGGTGACTATGGCTACACCTTC. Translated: CASSVAGGDYGYTF.

This CDR3 reads CASSPTSGNENEQFF. Written as DNA, the CDR3 is TGTGCCAGCAGCCCGACTAGCGGGAATGAGAATGAGCAGTTCTTC. The genes are TRBV7-3 and TRBJ2-1; 11 positions match TRBD2. From germline, CDR1 is SGHTA and CDR2 FQGTGA. V shed 5 bases, J shed 7 bases, and the junction held 7 bases outside the gene matches. The CDR3 length is 15 residues.

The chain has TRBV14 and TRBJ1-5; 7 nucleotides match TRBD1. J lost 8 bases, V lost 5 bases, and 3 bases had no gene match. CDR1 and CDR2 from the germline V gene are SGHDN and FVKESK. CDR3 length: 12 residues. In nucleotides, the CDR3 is TGTGCCAGCAGCTACAGGGGTGAGCCCCAGCATTTT. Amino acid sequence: CASSYRGEPQHF.

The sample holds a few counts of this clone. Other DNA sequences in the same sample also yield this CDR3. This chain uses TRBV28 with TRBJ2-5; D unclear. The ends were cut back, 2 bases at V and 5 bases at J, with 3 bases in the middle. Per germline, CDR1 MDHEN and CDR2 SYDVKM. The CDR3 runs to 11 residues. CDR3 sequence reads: CASSLRETQYF. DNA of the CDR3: TGTGCCAGCAGTTTACGGGAGACCCAGTACTTC.

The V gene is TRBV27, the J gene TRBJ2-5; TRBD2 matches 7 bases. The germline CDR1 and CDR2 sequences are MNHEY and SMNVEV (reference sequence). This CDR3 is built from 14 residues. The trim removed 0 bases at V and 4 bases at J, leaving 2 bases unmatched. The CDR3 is CASSLSAGLETQYF. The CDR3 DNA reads TGTGCCAGCAGTTTATCAGCGGGATTAGAGACCCAGTACTTC.

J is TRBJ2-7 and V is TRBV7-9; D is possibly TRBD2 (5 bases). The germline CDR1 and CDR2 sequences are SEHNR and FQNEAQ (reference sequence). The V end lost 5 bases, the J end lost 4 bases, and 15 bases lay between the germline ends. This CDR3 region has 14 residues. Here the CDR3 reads CASSPPAGGYEQYF. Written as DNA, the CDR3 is TGTGCCAGCAGCCCACCCGCAGGCGGGTACGAGCAGTACTTC.

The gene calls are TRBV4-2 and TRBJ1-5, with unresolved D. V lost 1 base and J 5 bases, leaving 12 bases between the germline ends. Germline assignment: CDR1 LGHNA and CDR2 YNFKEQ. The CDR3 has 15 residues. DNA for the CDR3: TGTGCCAGCAGCCAAGTTGGGCGTTGGGATCAGCCCCAGCATTTT. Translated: CASSQVGRWDQPQHF.

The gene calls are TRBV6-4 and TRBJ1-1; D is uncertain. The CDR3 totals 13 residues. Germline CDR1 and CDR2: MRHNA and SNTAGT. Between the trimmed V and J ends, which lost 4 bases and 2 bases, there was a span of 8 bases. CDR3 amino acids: CASSASGNTEAFF. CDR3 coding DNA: TGTGCCAGCAGTGCATCGGGAAACACTGAAGCTTTCTTT.

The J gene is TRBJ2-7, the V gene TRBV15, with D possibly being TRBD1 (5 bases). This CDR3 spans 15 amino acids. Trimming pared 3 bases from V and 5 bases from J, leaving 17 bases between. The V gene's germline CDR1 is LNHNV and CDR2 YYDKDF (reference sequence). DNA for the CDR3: TGTGCCACCAGCAGTCTTGTAGGGGCCGGCGACGAGCAGTACTTC. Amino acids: CATSSLVGAGDEQYF.

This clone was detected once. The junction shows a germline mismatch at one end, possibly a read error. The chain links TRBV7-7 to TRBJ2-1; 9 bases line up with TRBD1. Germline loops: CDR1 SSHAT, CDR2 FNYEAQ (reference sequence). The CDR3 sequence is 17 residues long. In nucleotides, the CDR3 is TGTGCTAGCAGCCCAGGGCGGTGGGACAGGGTGGACAATGAGCAGTTCTTC. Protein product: CASSPGRWDRVDNEQFF.

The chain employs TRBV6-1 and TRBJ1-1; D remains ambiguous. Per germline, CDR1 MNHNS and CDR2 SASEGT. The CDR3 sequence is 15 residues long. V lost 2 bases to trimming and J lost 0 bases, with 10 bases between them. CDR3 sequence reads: CASSELSQVNTEAFF. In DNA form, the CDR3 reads TGTGCCAGCAGTGAATTATCCCAGGTGAACACTGAAGCTTTCTTT.

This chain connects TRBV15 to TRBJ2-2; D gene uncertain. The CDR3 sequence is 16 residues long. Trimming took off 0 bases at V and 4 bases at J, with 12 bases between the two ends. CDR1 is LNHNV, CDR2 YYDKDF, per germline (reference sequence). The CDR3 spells CATSREAPPLTGELFF. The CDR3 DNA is TGTGCCACCAGCAGAGAAGCGCCCCCCCTCACCGGGGAGCTGTTTTTT.

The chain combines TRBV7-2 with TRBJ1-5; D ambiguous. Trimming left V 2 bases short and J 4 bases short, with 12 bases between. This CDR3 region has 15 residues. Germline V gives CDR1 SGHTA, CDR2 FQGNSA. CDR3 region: CASSLLFGRNQPQHF. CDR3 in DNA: TGTGCCAGCAGCTTACTGTTTGGGAGAAATCAGCCCCAGCATTTT. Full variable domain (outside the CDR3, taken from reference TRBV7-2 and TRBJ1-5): GAGVSQSPSNKVTEKGKDVELRCDPISGHTALYWYRQSLGQGLEFLIYFQGNSAPDKSGLPSDRFSAERTGGSVSTLTIQRTQQEDSAVYLCASSLLFGRNQPQHFGDGTRLSIL.

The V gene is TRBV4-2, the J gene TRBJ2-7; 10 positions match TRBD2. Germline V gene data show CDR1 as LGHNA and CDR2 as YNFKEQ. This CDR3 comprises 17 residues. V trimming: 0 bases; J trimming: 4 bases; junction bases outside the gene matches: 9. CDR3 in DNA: TGTGCCAGCAGCCAAGATCTTAGTAGCGGGGGGTTATACGAGCAGTACTTC. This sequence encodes CASSQDLSSGGLYEQYF.

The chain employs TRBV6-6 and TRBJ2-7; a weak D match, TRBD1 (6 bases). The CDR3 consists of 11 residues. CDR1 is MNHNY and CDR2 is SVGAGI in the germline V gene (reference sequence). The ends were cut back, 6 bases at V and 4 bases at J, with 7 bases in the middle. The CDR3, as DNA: TGTGCCAGCAGCAGGGGTTACGAGCAGTACTTC. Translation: CASSRGYEQYF.

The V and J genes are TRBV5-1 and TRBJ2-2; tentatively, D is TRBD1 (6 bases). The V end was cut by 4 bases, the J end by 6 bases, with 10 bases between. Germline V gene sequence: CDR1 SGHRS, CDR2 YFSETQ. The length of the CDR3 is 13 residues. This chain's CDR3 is CASSEGESGELFF. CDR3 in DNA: TGCGCCAGCAGCGAGGGGGAGTCCGGGGAGCTGTTTTTT.

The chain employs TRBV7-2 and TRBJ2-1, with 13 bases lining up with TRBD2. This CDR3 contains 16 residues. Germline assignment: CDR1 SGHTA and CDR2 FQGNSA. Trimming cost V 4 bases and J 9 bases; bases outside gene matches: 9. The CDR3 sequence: CASSSKLAGGRVEQFF. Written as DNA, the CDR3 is TGTGCCAGCAGCTCAAAACTAGCGGGAGGGCGGGTTGAGCAGTTCTTC. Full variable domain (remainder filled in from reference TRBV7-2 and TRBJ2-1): GAGVSQSPSNKVTEKGKDVELRCDPISGHTALYWYRQSLGQGLEFLIYFQGNSAPDKSGLPSDRFSAERTGGSVSTLTIQRTQQEDSAVYLCASSSKLAGGRVEQFFGPGTRLTVL.

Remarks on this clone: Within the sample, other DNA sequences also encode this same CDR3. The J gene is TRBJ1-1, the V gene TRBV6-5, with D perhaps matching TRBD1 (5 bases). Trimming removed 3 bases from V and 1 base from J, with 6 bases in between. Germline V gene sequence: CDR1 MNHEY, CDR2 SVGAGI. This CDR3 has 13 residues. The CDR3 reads CASSYGQNTEAFF. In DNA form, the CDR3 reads TGTGCCAGCAGTTATGGACAGAACACTGAAGCTTTCTTT.